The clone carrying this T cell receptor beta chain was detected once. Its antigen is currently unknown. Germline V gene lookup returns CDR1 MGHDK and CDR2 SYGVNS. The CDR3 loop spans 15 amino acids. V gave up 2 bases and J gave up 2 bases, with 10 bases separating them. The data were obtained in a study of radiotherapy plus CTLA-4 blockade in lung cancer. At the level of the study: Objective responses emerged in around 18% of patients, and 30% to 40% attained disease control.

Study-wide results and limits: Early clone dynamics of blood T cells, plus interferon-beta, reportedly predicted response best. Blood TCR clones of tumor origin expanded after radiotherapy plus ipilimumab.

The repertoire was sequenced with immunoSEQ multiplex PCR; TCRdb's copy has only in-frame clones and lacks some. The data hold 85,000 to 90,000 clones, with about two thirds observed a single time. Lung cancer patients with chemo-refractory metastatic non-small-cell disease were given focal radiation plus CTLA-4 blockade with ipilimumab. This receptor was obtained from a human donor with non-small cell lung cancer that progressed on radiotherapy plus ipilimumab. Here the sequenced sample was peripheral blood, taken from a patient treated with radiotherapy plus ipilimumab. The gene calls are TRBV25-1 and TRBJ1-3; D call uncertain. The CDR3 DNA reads TGTGCCAGCAGTGAACAAAAGGACGCTGGAAACACCATATATTTT. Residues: CASSEQKDAGNTIYF.